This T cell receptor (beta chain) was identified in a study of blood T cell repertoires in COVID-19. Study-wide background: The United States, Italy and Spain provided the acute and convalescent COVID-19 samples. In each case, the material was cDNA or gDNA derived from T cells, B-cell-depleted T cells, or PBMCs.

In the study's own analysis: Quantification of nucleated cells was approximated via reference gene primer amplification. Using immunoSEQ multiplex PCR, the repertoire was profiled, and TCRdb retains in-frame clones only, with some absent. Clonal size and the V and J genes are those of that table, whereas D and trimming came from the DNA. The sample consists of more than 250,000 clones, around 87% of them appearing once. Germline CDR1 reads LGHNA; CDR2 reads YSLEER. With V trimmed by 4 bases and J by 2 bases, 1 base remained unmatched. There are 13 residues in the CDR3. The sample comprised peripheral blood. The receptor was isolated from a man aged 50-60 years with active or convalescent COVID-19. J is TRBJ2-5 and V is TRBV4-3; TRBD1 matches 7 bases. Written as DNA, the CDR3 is TGCGCCAGCAGCCGGGACAGTCAAGAGACCCAGTACTTC. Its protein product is CASSRDSQETQYF.